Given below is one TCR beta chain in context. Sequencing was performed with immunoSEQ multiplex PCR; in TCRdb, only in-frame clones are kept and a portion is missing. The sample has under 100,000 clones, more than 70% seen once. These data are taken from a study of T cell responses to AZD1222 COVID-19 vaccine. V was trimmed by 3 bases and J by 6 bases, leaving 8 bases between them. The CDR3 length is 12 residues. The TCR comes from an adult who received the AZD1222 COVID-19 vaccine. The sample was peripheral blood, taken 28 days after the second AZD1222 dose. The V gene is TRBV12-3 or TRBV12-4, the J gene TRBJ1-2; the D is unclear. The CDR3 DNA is TGTGCCAGCAGTTTTTGGAAGGATGGCTACACCTTC. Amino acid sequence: CASSFWKDGYTF.